These 24 T cell receptor beta chains were sequenced from one sample in a study of T cells after yellow fever vaccination. MiXCR was run by TCRdb on the 5' RACE reads, yielding one entry per CDR3 protein. This sample has some 220,000 distinct CDR3 sequences, with about 3% found just once. The sequencing here drew on CD4+ T cells sorted from PBMCs, taken 10 days after the yellow fever booster vaccination. These receptors were taken from a man younger than 35 who received the YFV17D yellow fever vaccine.

This clonotype was found many times. V usage is TRBV5-1 and J usage is TRBJ2-1; 12 bases agree with TRBD2. Germline CDR1 reads SGHRS; CDR2 reads YFSETQ. J lost 8 bases, V lost 4 bases, and 10 bases had no gene match. The CDR3 sequence is 16 residues long. The DNA for the CDR3 is TGCGCCAGCAGCACTCTACTAGCGGGGGGTGTCGATGAGCAGTTCTTC. Translated, it gives CASSTLLAGGVDEQFF.

CDR3 in amino acids: CASSRMGGDQPQHF. CDR3 DNA: TGCGCCAGCAGCCGAATGGGGGGGGACCAGCCCCAGCATTTT. V and J are TRBV4-3 and TRBJ1-5; weak D call: TRBD1 (5 bases). V was pared by 4 bases and J by 7 bases, with 14 bases between. CDR1 is LGHNA, CDR2 YSLEER, per germline. This CDR3 comprises 14 residues.

This clonotype was found many times. This chain connects TRBV24-1 to TRBJ2-3, with D uncertain. Deletions cut 12 bases from V and 6 bases from J, with 12 bases between. The CDR3 consists of 11 residues. The germline gives CDR1 KGHDR, CDR2 SFDVKD. The DNA for the CDR3 is TGTGCCTCACTCAATTCGGATACGCAGTATTTT. This translates into CASLNSDTQYF.

At least ten counts were recorded for this clonotype. The chain couples TRBV9 to TRBJ2-2, with D possibly being TRBD1 (6 bases). The CDR3 consists of 16 residues. V lost 0 bases to trimming and J lost 4 bases, with 13 bases between them. The germline V gene encodes CDR1 SGDLS and CDR2 YYNGEE. CDR3 region: CASSVDSAGVTGELFF. CDR3 DNA sequence: TGTGCCAGCAGCGTAGATTCAGCAGGGGTCACCGGGGAGCTGTTTTTT. The variable domain in full, with the rest retrieved from reference TRBV9 and TRBJ2-2, is DSGVTQTPKHLITATGQRVTLRCSPRSGDLSVYWYQQSLDQGLQFLIQYYNGEERAKGNILERFSAQQFPDLHSELNLSSLELGDSALYFCASSVDSAGVTGELFFGEGSRLTVL.

This clonotype was picked up many times. V gene TRBV18 combines with J gene TRBJ2-7, with D hard to call. V was shortened by 6 bases and J by 0 bases, with 6 bases between the two germline ends. CDR3 length equals 12 residues. Germline values: CDR1 KGHSH, CDR2 LQKENI. Written as DNA, the CDR3 is TGTGCCAGCTCGCCCAGCTCCTACGAGCAGTACGTC. Translating gives CASSPSSYEQYV.

This clonotype was recorded at least ten times. The rearrangement uses TRBV7-9 and TRBJ1-5, with 9 bases identical to TRBD1. J lost 4 bases, V lost 4 bases, and 5 bases had no gene match. The CDR3 extends over 15 amino acids. Germline V CDR1 and CDR2: SEHNR, FQNEAQ (reference sequence). The chain's CDR3 is CASSSNRGLNQPQHF. CDR3 in DNA: TGTGCCAGCAGCTCAAACAGGGGGCTTAATCAGCCCCAGCATTTT. Looking up the rest from reference TRBV7-9 and TRBJ1-5 gives the full variable domain: DTGVSQNPRHKITKRGQNVTFRCDPISEHNRLYWYRQTLGQGPEFLTYFQNEAQLEKSRLLSDRFSAERPKGSFSTLEIQRTEQGDSAMYLCASSSNRGLNQPQHFGDGTRLSIL.

The table lists this clonotype with many counts. The chain uses TRBV18 and TRBJ2-7, with D tentatively TRBD1 (5 bases). The CDR3 runs to 13 residues. V dropped 2 bases and J dropped 4 bases, with 9 bases sitting between them. Germline-derived CDR1 and CDR2 are KGHSH and LQKENI. CDR3 DNA sequence: TGTGCCAGCTCACCAGGGGCAGAGTACGAGCAGTACTTC. Protein sequence: CASSPGAEYEQYF.

In its sample, this clonotype was seen a few times. The chain uses TRBV20-1 and TRBJ2-7; 9 bases fit TRBD1. The V gene end was trimmed by 3 bases and the J gene end by 4 bases; junction bases not matched to a gene: 10. Germline V gives CDR1 DFQATT, CDR2 SNEGSKA (reference sequence). The CDR3 sequence is 15 residues long. This CDR3 reads CSARKLGTGSYEQYF. The CDR3 DNA reads as TGCAGTGCTAGGAAGTTGGGGACAGGGTCTTACGAGCAGTACTTC.

In its sample, this clonotype was seen a few times. This chain links TRBV20-1 with TRBJ2-4, with D possibly TRBD2 on 5 matching bases. The CDR3 has 15 amino acids. V was cut by 0 bases and J by 6 bases, with 15 bases left in between. Germline V gene data show CDR1 as DFQATT and CDR2 as SNEGSKA (reference sequence). CDR3 bases: TGCAGTGCTAGAGATCCTCGGGGTCCGGGAAACATTCAGTACTTC. It yields the protein CSARDPRGPGNIQYF.

This clonotype was counted ten times or more. This chain connects TRBV2 to TRBJ2-7; D possibly corresponds to TRBD1 (6 bases). The CDR3 has 12 residues. Germline loops: CDR1 SNHLY, CDR2 FYNNEI. Between the trimmed V and J ends, which lost 5 bases and 2 bases, there was a span of 7 bases. The CDR3 spells CASSRQAYEQYV. In DNA form, the CDR3 reads TGTGCCAGCAGTCGACAGGCCTACGAGCAGTACGTC.

In this sample, this clonotype turned up a few times. The chain joins TRBV7-2 to TRBJ2-1, with TRBD2 identical over 11 bases. Germline CDR1 and CDR2: SGHTA and FQGNSA. The CDR3 totals 15 residues. V dropped 6 bases and J dropped 6; count of bases not matched to a gene: 7. CDR3 amino acids: CASSFTSGGTNEQFF. The CDR3, as DNA: TGTGCCAGCAGTTTCACTAGCGGGGGAACCAATGAGCAGTTCTTC. Based on the CDR3 plus reference TRBV7-2 and TRBJ2-1, the full variable domain is GAGVSQSPSNKVTEKGKDVELRCDPISGHTALYWYRQSLGQGLEFLIYFQGNSAPDKSGLPSDRFSAERTGGSVSTLTIQRTQQEDSAVYLCASSFTSGGTNEQFFGPGTRLTVL.

The chain combines TRBV29-1 with TRBJ1-1; the D is unclear. Germline CDR1 reads SQVTM; CDR2 reads ANQGSEA. CDR3 length: 11 residues. V shed 6 bases and J shed 0 bases, with 5 bases lying between them. CDR3 loop: CSVTLNTEAFF. As DNA, the CDR3 is TGCAGCGTGACATTGAACACTGAAGCTTTCTTT.

This clonotype was observed at least ten times. The chain has TRBV5-1 and TRBJ2-1, with 8 bases fitting TRBD2. CDR1 SGHRS and CDR2 YFSETQ come from the germline V gene. This CDR3 is built from 16 residues. J gave up 7 bases and V 4 bases, and 13 bases lay outside the gene matches. The DNA of the CDR3 is TGCGCCAGCAGCGGGCCCGGGACTAGGTTGACAAATGAGCAGTTCTTC. Translated: CASSGPGTRLTNEQFF.

This clonotype has ten or more counts. J is TRBJ2-1 and V is TRBV15; tentative D call: TRBD1 (6 bases). Deletions cut 1 base from V and 7 bases from J, with 8 bases between. Germline V gene data show CDR1 as LNHNV and CDR2 as YYDKDF (reference sequence). The CDR3 is made up of 13 amino acids. The CDR3 bases are TGTGCCACCAGCAGAGTCCAGGGGAATGAGCAGTTCTTC. The encoded protein is CATSRVQGNEQFF.

V is TRBV5-4 and J is TRBJ2-5, with D tentatively TRBD1 or TRBD2 (7 bases each). CDR3 length: 14 amino acids. Deletions cut 4 bases from V and 2 bases from J, with 12 bases between. Germline CDR1 is SGHNT and CDR2 is YYREEE (reference sequence). CDR3 DNA sequence: TGTGCCAGCAGCAACCAGGGGGGGCAAGAGACCCAGTACTTC. This sequence encodes CASSNQGGQETQYF.

This clonotype showed up just a few times. V and J are TRBV5-3 and TRBJ2-7; D is unresolved. TRBV5-3 is an ORF, and what it does is uncertain. V was clipped by 5 bases and J by 4 bases, with 10 bases between them. The CDR3 loop spans 12 amino acids. The CDR3 is CARSPLGYEQYF. The CDR3, as DNA: TGTGCCAGAAGTCCGCTCGGTTACGAGCAGTACTTC.

Only a few counts were recorded for this clonotype. V is TRBV30 and J is TRBJ1-2; no clear D gene. The CDR3 is made up of 13 amino acids. The germline V gene encodes CDR1 GTSNPN and CDR2 SVGIG (reference sequence). V gave up 2 bases and J gave up 4 bases, with 11 bases separating them. CDR3 sequence reads: CAWSSPGIYGYTF. In DNA form, the CDR3 reads TGTGCCTGGAGTTCCCCGGGGATCTATGGCTACACCTTC.

This clonotype has ten or more counts. This CDR3 is CASGYSGGAFNEQFF. The CDR3 DNA reads TGTGCCAGCGGTTATAGCGGGGGGGCCTTCAATGAGCAGTTCTTC. V gene TRBV12-3 or TRBV12-4 combines with J gene TRBJ2-1; 11 bases are shared with TRBD2. The CDR3 sequence is 15 residues long. Trimming removed 8 bases from V and 6 bases from J; junction bases left unmatched: 9.

The chain recombines TRBV14 with TRBJ2-5; D ambiguous. CDR3 length: 12 residues. The germline V gene has CDR1 SGHDN and CDR2 FVKESK. V dropped 2 bases and J dropped 5 bases, with 6 bases sitting between them. CDR3 DNA: TGTGCCAGCAGCCAAAGGCGGGAGACCCAGTACTTC. Its protein is CASSQRRETQYF.

This clonotype was detected many times. The CDR3 DNA sequence: TGTGCCAGCAGTCAGACTGAGACCCAGTACTTC. This codes for CASSQTETQYF. The chain joins TRBV6-2 or TRBV6-3 to TRBJ2-5; no reliable D call. This CDR3 is built from 11 residues. V was clipped by 5 bases and J by 5 bases, with 6 bases between them. Looked up from germline, CDR1 is MNHEY and CDR2 is SVGEGT.

The table lists this clonotype with many counts. This chain joins TRBV6-5 and TRBJ2-7; possible D gene TRBD1, 6 bases. CDR1 is MNHEY, CDR2 SVGAGI, per germline. CDR3 length equals 14 residues. Trimming shortened V by 6 bases and J by 7 bases, and 19 bases separated the two germline ends. Here the CDR3 DNA reads TGTGCCAGCAGCCGAGACAGGACTTTTGGGGAGCAGTACTTC. This encodes CASSRDRTFGEQYF.

This clonotype has at least ten counts. The chain carries TRBV6-5 and TRBJ1-2; D may be TRBD1 (5 bases). V was cut by 7 bases and J by 4 bases, with 16 bases left in between. The germline V gene has CDR1 MNHEY and CDR2 SVGAGI. CDR3 size: 14 residues. CDR3: CASKTGQSLYGYTF. In DNA, the CDR3 is TGTGCCAGCAAAACGGGGCAGAGCCTCTATGGCTACACCTTC.

This chain connects TRBV2 to TRBJ2-3; TRBD2 aligns across 7 bases. The V gene's germline CDR1 is SNHLY and CDR2 FYNNEI. Trimming removed 4 bases from V and 2 bases from J; junction bases left unmatched: 6. The CDR3 is 15 residues long. The CDR3 reads CASSGGSGVTDTQYF. The CDR3 coding sequence is TGTGCCAGCAGTGGAGGGAGCGGGGTCACAGATACGCAGTATTTT.

This clonotype was seen a handful of times. The genes are TRBV7-9 and TRBJ1-3; no clear D. Trimming left V 4 bases short and J 4 bases short, with 20 bases between. The length of the CDR3 is 17 residues. CDR1 SEHNR and CDR2 FQNEAQ come from the germline V gene (reference sequence). The CDR3 region is CASSSLVVRPTGNTIYF. DNA of the CDR3: TGTGCCAGCAGCTCTCTGGTCGTCAGACCCACAGGAAACACCATATATTTT.